This T cell receptor beta chain emerged from a study of blood T cells in healthy people across ages (dated by TCRdb to 2015 to 2017). For the study in its entirety: In model experiments, template switching captured roughly one uniquely barcoded TCR beta cDNA molecule for every two T cells. To track age-related changes in TCR beta repertoire diversity, the study relied on deep sequencing normalized with unique cDNA molecular identifiers. The donors were divided into four age groups: young (average approximately 15 years), middle-aged (about 41), aged (around 67) and long-lived (82). Using the same blood draw, the study looked at two additional independent replicas of 1 million unique cDNA reads for two donors, one aged 18 to 30 and the other aged 80 or older. Beyond this particular receptor, the publication reports: Donor CMV infection status was unknown, potentially confounding age-related changes in expanded clonotypes. The percentage of naive T cells measured by flow cytometry correlated strongly with observed TCR beta diversity. Because profiling used bulk unsorted PBMCs, naive and antigen-experienced compartments could not be compared conclusively. As age increased, observed TCR beta diversity per million T cells dropped in a roughly linear way, and a significant reduction was already evident by age about 36. Compared with the aged group, more naive CD4+ T cells, fewer expanded clones and increased TCR diversity were shown by the long-lived group, suggesting age selection. Total diversity estimates from one million sequenced T cells were considered lower bounds and underestimates.

The CDR3 goes from the cysteine to the phenylalanine over 15 residues. Left in the record is the CDR3 DNA by itself, 45 bases read in frame from the first base. Per the germline V gene (reference sequence), LNHDA is the CDR1 and SQIVND is the CDR2. V trim: 7 bases; J trim: 3 bases; unmatched bases: 12. Donors were under 40 systemically healthy Caucasian individuals from Russia aged about 6 to 100 years. Each donor gave ten milliliters of peripheral blood, collected into EDTA-treated Vacutainer tubes. Ficoll-Paque density-gradient centrifugation was used to isolate PBMCs, with at least 7 million per sample. Total RNA, at least 5.5 micrograms per sample, was extracted from PBMCs with Trizol reagent. Naive CD45RAhigh/CD27high T cell percentages were measured by flow cytometry on a PBMC aliquot from every donor. Library preparation was by 5' RACE. Sequencer: Illumina HiSeq 2500. A second roughly 7 to 11 cycle PCR used a sample-barcoded 5' primer and a J-beta primer mix. Each TCR beta cDNA molecule received a unique molecular identifier from a template-switch 5' adaptor carrying 12 random nucleotides. Each sample yielded at least 2.5 million CDR3-containing paired-end reads. All of the RNA was converted into first-strand cDNA using the Mint cDNA synthesis kit, with a TRBC-specific oligonucleotide serving as the primer. After uracil-DNA glycosylase treatment, a first 18-cycle PCR used universal primers M1SS and BC2_uni_R on all cDNA. The source study handled its data this way. For normalization, 1 million high-quality reads, each with a distinct molecular identifier, were randomly selected from each sample. Instead of being binned into consensus sequences, reads with shared molecular identifiers were discarded. MiTCR, with a Q25 quality threshold and the strictest error-elimination algorithm, was used for CDR3 identification, clonotype clustering and error correction. A nonparametric unseen species model using Euler transformation provided a lower-bound estimate of total TCR beta diversity. In TCRdb, the public reads were trimmed at Q25 with fastp and aligned with MiXCR, with productive beta chains retained. CDR3 protein sequences are deduplicated, and each keeps its most common genes and DNA. These V and J calls are TCRdb output, not the study's own analysis. The table for this sample lists roughly 560,000 distinct CDR3 sequences; about 25% of them were counted only once. The ten largest clonotypes hold approximately 10% of the sample.

A word on this clonotype: Its cognate antigen has yet to be identified. No per-base quality is available; no much larger clone lies one base away.

These data were likewise used in another study, on T cells of mothers and their children. Per that second paper: Donors were nine systemically healthy Caucasian individuals: three mothers and their six children. cDNA synthesis consumed the entire amount of extracted RNA, loaded at around 1.4 ug RNA in each 15 ul reaction. Sample barcodes and 2-4 random nucleotides were added via the M1S primer in the second PCR. Each mother yielded over 9.5 million TCR beta CDR3 reads and each child 2.5 million to 3 million reads. In both related and unrelated pairs, thymic selection shapes the output of TCR recombination in a similar way, with inherited differences having only a minor effect. Normalized repertoire overlap in related mother-child pairs was always slightly higher than in unrelated mother-child pairs, but the difference was never significant. No persistent microchimeric T cell clones were detected, at a sensitivity of roughly 100 clones per million clonotypes. The study used deep NGS to compare TCR beta repertoires of mothers and children, seeking features distinguishing related mother-child pairs from unrelated individuals. On average, the children were approximately 12 +/- 4 years old, while the mothers were approximately 41 +/- 4 years old. After adapters were ligated using NEBNext reagents, the libraries underwent 100+100 nt paired-end sequencing on an Illumina HiSeq 2000. To prevent cross-contamination, the mother and child libraries were prepared one month apart and sequenced in separate runs. Each donor had between about 450,000 and 2,100,000 distinct TCR beta clonotypes identified. Naive TCR beta clonotypes were estimated from low-frequency clonotypes matched to each donor's FACS-determined naive share, without sorting.

The specimen sequenced was blood. The V gene is TRBV19 and the J gene is TRBJ2-7, and TRBD1 matches 7 of the central bases. The clonotype comes from a boy aged 5 to 17 in good health. The DNA sequence follows: TGTGCCAGTAAACAATCTCCGACAGGGTTCTACGAGCAGTACTTC. The translation is CASKQSPTGFYEQYF. Reference TRBV19 and TRBJ2-7 proteins supply the regions before and after the CDR3; the full variable domain is: DGGITQSPKYLFRKEGQNVTLSCEQNLNHDAMYWYRQDPGQGLRLIYYSQIVNDFQKGDIAEGYSVSREKKESFPLTVTSAQKNPTAFYLCASKQSPTGFYEQYFGPGTRLTVT.